A single sample gave rise to the 25 T cell receptor beta chains below, sequenced in a study of T cell responses to AZD1222 COVID-19 vaccine. Some clones are missing from TCRdb's copy, which holds only in-frame ones; the method was immunoSEQ multiplex PCR. Among approximately 65,000 clones listed, 76% were seen once. This specimen was peripheral blood, taken on day 0 of AZD1222 vaccination. The receptors were sampled from an adult in good health.

The CDR3 loop reads CASAPVSPREQYF. The CDR3 region has the DNA TGCGCCAGCGCCCCGGTAAGCCCCCGTGAGCAGTACTTC. The rearrangement joins TRBV5-1 to TRBJ2-7; D ambiguous. V lost 7 bases to trimming and J lost 7 bases, with 18 bases between them. Per germline, CDR1 SGHRS and CDR2 YFSETQ. The CDR3 is 13 amino acids.

This clone was seen only once. The J gene is TRBJ1-2, the V gene TRBV6-5, with D uncertain. From germline, CDR1 is MNHEY and CDR2 SVGAGI. CDR3 length: 13 residues. The germline V and J ends were trimmed by 6 bases and 7 bases, with 15 bases remaining between them. The CDR3 loop reads CASSPWAGVGYTF. CDR3 coding DNA: TGTGCCAGCAGCCCCTGGGCGGGTGTTGGCTACACCTTC.

The chain is built from TRBV3-1 (or the pseudogene TRBV3-2) and TRBJ1-2, with 8 bases lining up with TRBD1. The CDR3 runs to 15 residues. V lost 3 bases and J lost 0; bases outside the gene matches: 3. Germline assignment: CDR1 LGHDT and CDR2 YNNKEL (reference sequence). The CDR3 nucleotides read TGTGCCAGCAGCCAGAACAGGGGGGCTAACTATGGCTACACCTTC. Its translation is CASSQNRGANYGYTF.

The gene calls are TRBV7-9 and TRBJ1-1, with a weak D call TRBD1 (6 bases). Germline CDR1 and CDR2: SEHNR and FQNEAQ (reference sequence). This CDR3 is built from 15 residues. V gave up 5 bases and J gave up 6 bases, with 19 bases separating them. The DNA for the CDR3 is TGTGCCAGCAGCCGGCCGGGACACCTCTACCCTGAAGCTTTCTTT. It encodes CASSRPGHLYPEAFF.

This clone was counted a single time. The chain's CDR3 is CASSQDGQGLGGYTF. CDR3 bases: TGCGCCAGCAGCCAAGACGGGCAGGGTCTCGGTGGCTACACCTTC. This chain joins TRBV4-3 and TRBJ1-2; tentative D call: TRBD1 (5 bases). The CDR3 is 15 amino acids. With 0 bases removed from V and 7 bases from J, the gap between germline ends came to 15 bases. Germline V gene data show CDR1 as LGHNA and CDR2 as YSLEER.

This rearrangement joins TRBV19 to TRBJ2-2; D is undetermined. The V and J ends lost 4 bases and 5 bases respectively, with 20 bases between them. The CDR3 spans 17 residues. The germline CDR1 and CDR2 sequences are LNHDA and SQIVND (reference sequence). In nucleotides, the CDR3 is TGTGCCAGTAGTACCCCGCACCTAGGGCTGGGGACCGGGGAGCTGTTTTTT. This translates into CASSTPHLGLGTGELFF.

This rearrangement joins TRBV11-2 to TRBJ2-7; D remains ambiguous. This CDR3 has 13 residues. Germline loops: CDR1 SGHAT, CDR2 FQNNGV. With 3 bases removed from V and 5 bases from J, the gap between germline ends came to 11 bases. The CDR3 loop reads CASSLEPSNEQYF. For the CDR3, the DNA is TGTGCCAGCAGCTTGGAGCCCTCTAACGAGCAGTACTTC.

The chain has TRBV11-2 and TRBJ2-3; 7 positions match TRBD2. Trimming removed 10 bases from V and 4 bases from J; junction bases left unmatched: 5. The CDR3 runs to 12 residues. Germline V gene data show CDR1 as SGHAT and CDR2 as FQNNGV. The CDR3 loop reads CATQRGADTQYF. The CDR3 DNA reads TGTGCCACCCAGCGGGGAGCAGATACGCAGTATTTT.

Only one count was recorded for this clone. The CDR3 loop reads CATSRDRGYQPQHF. The CDR3, as DNA: TGTGCCACCAGCAGAGATAGGGGCTATCAGCCCCAGCATTTT. J is TRBJ1-5 and V is TRBV15, with D possibly matching TRBD1 (5 bases). Germline V CDR1 and CDR2: LNHNV, YYDKDF (reference sequence). V lost 0 bases and J 5 bases, leaving 8 bases between the germline ends. The CDR3 loop spans 14 amino acids.

The J gene is TRBJ2-5, the V gene TRBV5-6, with 8 bases identical to TRBD2. The CDR3 sequence is 17 residues long. Germline CDR1 SGHDT, CDR2 YYEEEE. J was trimmed by 2 bases and V by 0 bases; bases with no gene match: 9. This CDR3 reads CASSLGRGLVEQETQYF. The CDR3 coding sequence is TGTGCCAGCAGCTTGGGCAGGGGACTAGTGGAACAAGAGACCCAGTACTTC. Full variable domain (outside the CDR3, taken from reference TRBV5-6 and TRBJ2-5): DAGVTQSPTHLIKTRGQQVTLRCSPKSGHDTVSWYQQALGQGPQFIFQYYEEEERQRGNFPDRFSGHQFPNYSSELNVNALLLGDSALYLCASSLGRGLVEQETQYFGPGTRLLVL.

As concerns this clone: One base away lies a much larger clone, so this may be a sequencing read error. V and J are TRBV7-9 and TRBJ2-7, with D hard to call. Germline V gene sequence: CDR1 SEHNR, CDR2 FQNEAQ (reference sequence). The V end lost 1 base, the J end lost 3 bases, and 4 bases lay between the germline ends. The CDR3 totals 12 residues. The CDR3 DNA sequence: TGTGCCAGCAGCTTAGGCAGCTACGAGCAGTACTTC. Translated: CASSLGSYEQYF.

This CDR3 reads CASSSTGTGVEKLFF. Written as DNA, the CDR3 is TGTGCCAGCAGCTCGACCGGGACAGGGGTTGAAAAACTGTTTTTT. The chain has TRBV5-4 and TRBJ1-4; 10 bases agree with TRBD1. Germline V gene sequence: CDR1 SGHNT, CDR2 YYREEE (reference sequence). The CDR3 totals 15 residues. Trimming cost V 3 bases and J 7 bases; bases outside gene matches: 6.

Only a few counts were recorded for this clone. This sequence joins TRBV4-1 and TRBJ2-7; TRBD2 matches at 7 bases. The length of the CDR3 is 16 residues. Germline lookup yields CDR1 MGHRA and CDR2 YSYEKL. Unmatched junction bases numbered 5, after V lost 0 bases and J lost 0 bases. The CDR3: CASSQDRSGASYEQYF. As DNA, the CDR3 is TGCGCCAGCAGCCAAGATCGAAGCGGGGCCTCCTACGAGCAGTACTTC.

V and J are TRBV30 and TRBJ2-2, with a weak D call TRBD1 (6 bases). In germline, CDR1 is GTSNPN, CDR2 SVGIG (reference sequence). The CDR3 has 14 amino acids. V lost 6 bases and J lost 0, with 11 bases in between. CDR3 sequence (DNA): TGTGCCTGCACAAGGGGGTCGAACACCGGGGAGCTGTTTTTT. It yields the protein CACTRGSNTGELFF.

This sequence joins TRBV5-5 and TRBJ1-5; 7 nucleotides agree with TRBD1. The CDR3 has 12 residues. V was clipped by 4 bases and J by 15 bases; unmatched bases: 10. Germline V gives CDR1 SGHKS, CDR2 YYEKEE (reference sequence). CDR3 nucleotides: TGTGCCAGCAGCCAGCAGGGGGGGCCAGGGCATTTT. Its translation is CASSQQGGPGHF.

J is TRBJ2-5 and V is TRBV19; D tentatively fits TRBD1 or TRBD2 (5 bases each). The CDR3 contains 13 residues. Germline V gene sequence: CDR1 LNHDA, CDR2 SQIVND (reference sequence). V lost 3 bases, J lost 9 bases, and 14 bases lay in between. The CDR3 coding sequence is TGTGCCAGTAGTATCGAGGACGGGGCGGCCCAGTACTTC. It is translated as CASSIEDGAAQYF.

DNA for the CDR3: TGCGCCAGTTCTCCGACAGGGGCGGTCAATGAGCAGTTCTTC. Residues: CASSPTGAVNEQFF. This chain links TRBV10-2 with TRBJ2-1, with TRBD1 identical over 8 bases. The CDR3 is 14 amino acids. V shed 9 bases, J shed 6 bases, and the junction held 10 bases outside the gene matches. Germline lookup yields CDR1 WSHSY and CDR2 SAAADI.

The chain joins TRBV7-8 to TRBJ2-7; no reliable D call. From germline, CDR1 is SGHVS and CDR2 FQNEAQ. This CDR3 is 11 amino acids long. Trimming removed 6 bases from V and 2 bases from J, with 5 bases in between. This chain's CDR3 is CASSPAYEQYF. In DNA, the CDR3 is TGTGCCAGCAGTCCTGCCTACGAGCAGTACTTC.

CDR3: CASSMGAPDTQYF. The CDR3 nucleotides read TGTGCCAGCAGTATGGGGGCCCCAGATACGCAGTATTTT. The chain couples TRBV7-9 to TRBJ2-3; tentative D call: TRBD1 (6 bases). The CDR3 covers 13 residues. Germline V gene data show CDR1 as SEHNR and CDR2 as FQNEAQ (reference sequence). V dropped 6 bases and J dropped 4 bases, with 11 bases sitting between them. Drawing the rest from reference TRBV7-9 and TRBJ2-3, the complete variable domain is DTGVSQNPRHKITKRGQNVTFRCDPISEHNRLYWYRQTLGQGPEFLTYFQNEAQLEKSRLLSDRFSAERPKGSFSTLEIQRTEQGDSAMYLCASSMGAPDTQYFGPGTRLTVL.

CDR3 loop: CASSQERGSTSTDTQYF. For the CDR3, the DNA is TGCGCCAGCAGCCAAGAACGGGGGTCAACTAGCACAGATACGCAGTATTTT. The rearrangement uses TRBV4-1 and TRBJ2-3; tentatively, D is TRBD2 (6 bases). The CDR3 covers 17 residues. Germline assignment: CDR1 MGHRA and CDR2 YSYEKL. The V gene lost 0 bases and the J gene lost 0 bases, with 13 bases spanning the gap.

The chain is built from TRBV5-4 and TRBJ2-3; 9 bases align to TRBD2. The J segment lost 8 bases and the V segment lost 4 bases, leaving 14 bases of the junction unmatched. Germline lookup yields CDR1 SGHNT and CDR2 YYREEE (reference sequence). The CDR3 loop spans 16 amino acids. CDR3: CASSPPGLAQLGTQYF. The CDR3 DNA reads TGTGCCAGCAGCCCCCCGGGACTAGCCCAACTCGGTACGCAGTATTTT.

Here the CDR3 DNA reads TGTGCCATCCGCCAGGGTTTGAACACTGAAGCTTTCTTT. The encoded protein is CAIRQGLNTEAFF. This rearrangement joins TRBV6-6 to TRBJ1-1; perhaps TRBD1 as D (5 bases). Trimming cost V 10 bases and J 0 bases, with 12 bases left between them. This CDR3 comprises 13 residues. Germline loops: CDR1 MNHNY, CDR2 SVGAGI (reference sequence).

This clone has a single count. The chain employs TRBV7-2 and TRBJ2-1; TRBD2 matches 8 bases. Germline V gene lookup returns CDR1 SGHTA and CDR2 FQGNSA. V was pared by 3 bases and J by 8 bases, with 6 bases of the junction left unmatched. The CDR3 is 14 residues long. In DNA, the CDR3 is TGTGCCAGCAGCTTTACGGGGGGGCCGGATGAGCAGTTCTTC. Its translation: CASSFTGGPDEQFF.

The chain carries TRBV6-1 and TRBJ2-2, with D possibly TRBD1 on 5 matching bases. This CDR3 has 15 residues. Germline V gene lookup returns CDR1 MNHNS and CDR2 SASEGT. V lost 1 base to trimming and J lost 1 base, with 7 bases between them. The CDR3 reads CASSEVGQNTGELFF. As DNA, the CDR3 is TGTGCCAGCAGTGAAGTTGGACAGAACACCGGGGAGCTGTTTTTT.

This clone was detected once. The chain links TRBV24-1 to TRBJ2-5, with D possibly being TRBD1 (6 bases). Trimming removed 9 bases at V and 3 bases at J, with 13 bases between. This CDR3 is built from 13 residues. Germline V gene lookup returns CDR1 KGHDR and CDR2 SFDVKD. CDR3 sequence: CATAPGAEETQYF. The DNA for the CDR3 is TGTGCCACCGCCCCAGGGGCAGAAGAGACCCAGTACTTC.